This T cell receptor (beta chain) originates from a study of blood T cell repertoires in COVID-19 (dated by TCRdb to 2019 to 2021). With regard to the full study: Samples covering the acute and convalescent phases of COVID-19 were provided by collaborators in the United States, Italy and Spain. The material from the prospective study consisted of cDNA or gDNA derived from T cells, B-cell-depleted T cells, or PBMCs. Subjects who had been exposed to COVID-19, were actively infected with it, or had recovered from it provided the deeply sampled blood TCRbeta repertoires that made up the dataset. The repertoires were released in a freely available public database meant as a resource for research on the immune response to SARS-CoV-2. Sample metadata almost always included a de-identified subject ID, COVID-19 status, age in years and sex. The samples were drawn from two sources: the first 160 participants of the ongoing ImmuneRACE study, and some 1,300 subjects contributed by 6 global collaborators. Where HLA class I and class II types were available, the types were taken from metadata supplied by the sample provider, not from assay-based typing.

Participants in the prospective study were enrolled through a virtual design, were aged roughly 18 to 95 years, and lived in fewer than 30 United States geographic areas. Cohort assignment in the prospective study relied on participant-reported clinical history from a screening survey and a study questionnaire. Exposed participants were defined as having been in contact with someone with a PCR-confirmed or clinician-diagnosed COVID-19 case within 2 weeks of study entry. Mobile phlebotomists in the prospective study collected whole blood, serum and a nasopharyngeal or oropharyngeal swab from every participant. Participants in the prospective study had the option to provide additional blood draws and questionnaires over an approximately 2-month period. Blood samples from the prospective study were shipped frozen or at room temperature prior to DNA extraction. The immunoSEQ Assay, a bias-controlled multiplex PCR, was used to amplify TCRbeta CDR3 regions from genomic DNA. The source study handled its data this way. Nucleated cell counts per sample were estimated from amplification of reference gene primers within the assay. Sequence reads were collapsed and filtered to measure the absolute abundance of every unique TCRbeta CDR3 rearrangement. For each sample, productive Simpson clonality was calculated as the square root of Simpson's diversity index across productive rearrangements. TCRdb retrieved this table from immuneACCESS and kept in-frame rearrangements only. Not all clones are present; in checked studies, unresolved V genes account for under half, and no reason is known for the remainder. V and J calls and clone size are those listed in that table; D and trimming were worked out from the DNA. In all, the sample holds nearly 250,000 clones, and around 90% of those were seen once. Just over 0.85% of the sample is in the top ten clones.

The germline V gene yields SGHRS for CDR1 and YFSETQ for CDR2. V loses 0 bases of germline sequence and J loses 1 base, and the interval between the two ends is 7 bases. Spanning cysteine to phenylalanine, the CDR3 consists of 14 amino acids. Here the CDR3 DNA is all that survives: 42 bases in frame from base 1. For this clone: Its binding antigen is unknown. One base away there is no much larger clone; base qualities are not given.

The study at large found these results: The quantity of clinical and demographic metadata differed by source and by participant and was supplied without curation.

The chain joins TRBV5-1 to TRBJ2-5; the D gene is unclear. This TCR came from a man aged 45-65 years who had been exposed to COVID-19. Sequences were obtained from PBMCs or T cells enriched from blood (not recorded which). The sequenced DNA is TGCGCCAGCAGCTTGGTCGGCGGCCAAGAGACCCAGTACTTC. Its translation reads: CASSLVGGQETQYF.